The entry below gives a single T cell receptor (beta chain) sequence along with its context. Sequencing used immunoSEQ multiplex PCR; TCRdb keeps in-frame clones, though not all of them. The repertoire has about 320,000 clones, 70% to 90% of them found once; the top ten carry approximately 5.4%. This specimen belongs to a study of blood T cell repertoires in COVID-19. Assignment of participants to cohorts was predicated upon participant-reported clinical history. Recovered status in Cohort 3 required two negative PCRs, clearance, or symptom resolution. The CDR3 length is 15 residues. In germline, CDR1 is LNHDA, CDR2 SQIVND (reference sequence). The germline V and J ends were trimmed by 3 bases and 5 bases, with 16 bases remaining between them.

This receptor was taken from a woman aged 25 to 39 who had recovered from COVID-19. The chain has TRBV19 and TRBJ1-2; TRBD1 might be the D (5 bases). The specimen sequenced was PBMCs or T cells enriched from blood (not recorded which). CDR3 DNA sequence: TGTGCCAGTAGTATCCTTCTAGATGGGGCTTATGGCTACACCTTC. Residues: CASSILLDGAYGYTF.